This passage covers 7 T cell receptor beta chains from one sample sequenced in a study of cytomegalovirus exposure and HLA in healthy donors. A multiplex PCR was run with 60 Vbeta primers and 13 Jbeta primers. Only in-frame clones appear in the TCRdb table, and some are missing; sequencing was by immunoSEQ multiplex PCR. The sample yields approximately 130,000 clones, 55% to 80% seen once. The sequenced sample consisted of PBMCs. These receptor sequences come from a woman in her thirties or forties in good health and CMV-seronegative.

CDR3 coding DNA: TGCGCCAGCAGCTTGGGGTACCGGACAGGGGGCGAAGCTTTCTTT. Amino acid sequence: CASSLGYRTGGEAFF. The chain carries TRBV5-1 and TRBJ1-1, with 11 bases aligning to TRBD1. V was clipped by 0 bases and J by 8 bases; unmatched bases: 6. The CDR3 covers 15 residues. Germline assignment: CDR1 SGHRS and CDR2 YFSETQ. The variable domain in full, completed from reference TRBV5-1 and TRBJ1-1, reads KAGVTQTPRYLIKTRGQQVTLSCSPISGHRSVSWYQQTPGQGLQFLFEYFSETQRNKGNFPGRFSGRQFSNSRSEMNVSTLELGDSALYLCASSLGYRTGGEAFFGQGTRLTVV.

V and J are TRBV7-2 and TRBJ2-3, with 8 bases matching TRBD2. J gave up 1 base and V 2 bases, and 2 bases lay outside the gene matches. Germline V gene data show CDR1 as SGHTA and CDR2 as FQGNSA. The CDR3 has 15 residues. The CDR3 sequence: CASSLISGGTDTQYF. CDR3 bases: TGTGCCAGCAGCTTAATTAGCGGGGGCACAGATACGCAGTATTTT.

This chain connects TRBV25-1 to TRBJ1-2, with a tentative D call TRBD1 (6 bases). Trimming stripped 4 bases from V and 4 bases from J, with 16 bases between. This CDR3 region has 15 residues. Germline-derived CDR1 and CDR2 are MGHDK and SYGVNS. The CDR3 protein is CASSASGDILYGYTF. The CDR3 region has the DNA TGTGCCAGCAGTGCCTCAGGGGACATCCTCTATGGCTACACCTTC.

This chain links TRBV19 with TRBJ1-5; TRBD1 matches at 8 bases. CDR1 is LNHDA, CDR2 SQIVND, per germline (reference sequence). With 5 bases clipped from V and 3 bases from J, the junction kept 6 bases outside the gene matches. This CDR3 spans 15 amino acids. CDR3 sequence (DNA): TGTGCCAGTAGTCCGGGACAGGCGATCAATCAGCCCCAGCATTTT. Translation gives CASSPGQAINQPQHF. Using reference TRBV19 and TRBJ1-5 for the parts outside the CDR3, the full variable domain is DGGITQSPKYLFRKEGQNVTLSCEQNLNHDAMYWYRQDPGQGLRLIYYSQIVNDFQKGDIAEGYSVSREKKESFPLTVTSAQKNPTAFYLCASSPGQAINQPQHFGDGTRLSIL.

The chain links TRBV7-3 to TRBJ1-4; TRBD1 matches 7 bases. CDR3 length: 21 residues. V shed 5 bases, J shed 4 bases, and the junction held 25 bases outside the gene matches. Germline V gene data show CDR1 as SGHTA and CDR2 as FQGTGA. CDR3 residues: CASSPHHQDRRWNGFNEKLFF. The CDR3 DNA reads TGTGCCAGCAGCCCCCATCACCAGGACAGGAGGTGGAATGGGTTTAATGAAAAACTGTTTTTT. Filled out from reference TRBV7-3 and TRBJ1-4, the complete variable domain reads GAGVSQTPSNKVTEKGKYVELRCDPISGHTALYWYRQSLGQGPEFLIYFQGTGAADDSGLPNDRFFAVRPEGSVSTLKIQRTERGDSAVYLCASSPHHQDRRWNGFNEKLFFGSGTQLSVL.

The chain has TRBV15 and TRBJ1-5, with a possible D match to TRBD1 (6 bases). V was pared by 1 base and J by 7 bases, with 17 bases between. Germline CDR1 LNHNV, CDR2 YYDKDF (reference sequence). The CDR3 covers 16 residues. DNA of the CDR3: TGTGCCACCAGCAGAGTGGACAGTCACTACCCCCAGCCCCAGCATTTT. Residues: CATSRVDSHYPQPQHF. Drawing the rest from reference TRBV15 and TRBJ1-5, the complete variable domain is DAMVIQNPRYQVTQFGKPVTLSCSQTLNHNVMYWYQQKSSQAPKLLFHYYDKDFNNEADTPDNFQSRRPNTSFCFLDIRSPGLGDTAMYLCATSRVDSHYPQPQHFGDGTRLSIL.

Only one count was recorded for this clone. The chain uses TRBV5-1 and TRBJ2-5; no clear D. TRBJ2-7 explains the end of the DNA better; the J call may be wrong. Germline V gene lookup returns CDR1 SGHRS and CDR2 YFSETQ. The CDR3 has 14 residues. CDR3 in DNA: TGCGCCAGCAGCTTGTCAGGATTGAGCTACGAGCAGTACTTC. Its translation is CASSLSGLSYEQYF.